This TCR beta chain was documented in a study of T cell repertoires in cytomegalovirus infection. Across the whole study: An indication of both CMV infection and matching HLA type came from public TCR beta signatures.

The CDR3 is 14 residues long. V was shortened by 3 bases and J by 4 bases, with 13 bases between the two germline ends. CDR1 is SQVTM and CDR2 is ANQGSEA in the germline V gene. Each CDR3 protein is one row after TCRdb ran MiXCR on the reads. The sample lists 150,000 to 200,000 distinct CDR3 sequences, 8.5% to 10% occurring once. Study-wide findings and caveats: Dominant in the ex vivo response were TCR beta clonotypes restricted by HLA-C and specific for CMV.

This clonotype was observed a few times. What it recognizes is unknown. This chain joins TRBV29-1 and TRBJ2-1; D may be TRBD2 (6 bases). The receptor was isolated from a human donor in good health (CMV status not recorded). Some clones in this sample may be carry-over from other donors' samples. Sequenced material: PBMCs. DNA of the CDR3: TGCAGCGTTGATGTCGGGACTCCATACAATGAGCAGTTCTTC. Its translation is CSVDVGTPYNEQFF.